These T cell receptor beta chains were read from a single sample in a study of read filtering for tumor transcriptome and immune sequencing. TCRdb analysed the reads with MiXCR anew, one entry per CDR3 protein. The data show roughly 130,000 distinct CDR3 sequences, 10% to 15% seen once. The sequenced material came from a population of CD138-negative cells sorted from bone marrow. All receptors come from a donor at least 40 years old with multiple myeloma. Each CDR3 is given with its conserved first and last residue. Each record gives: clone size, D gene, V gene, J gene, CDR3 DNA, CDR3 protein. The D gene is left open where the match is weak. Clone size is shown for a subset of rows, as once, few, many or a class of expanded clone.

few	TRBD2	TRBV5-8	TRBJ2-2	TGTGCCAGCAGCTTGTCAGCGGGAGGGCCCACCGGGGAGCTGTTTTTT	CASSLSAGGPTGELFF
many	NA	TRBV20-1	TRBJ2-7	TGCAGTGCTAGGGCCCCGCGGGCGGGCCGCTCCTACGAGCAGTACTTC	CSARAPRAGRSYEQYF
many	NA	TRBV28	TRBJ1-2	TGTGCCAGCAGTTTACACCAGGGTGAAGACTATGGCTACACCTTC	CASSLHQGEDYGYTF
many	TRBD1	TRBV29-1	TRBJ1-1	TGCAGCGGGGGACAGGGCCGGACTGAAGCTTTCTTT	CSGGQGRTEAFF
few	NA	TRBV7-9	TRBJ2-2	TGTGCCAGCAGCCCCACCTCCGGGGAGCTGTTTTTT	CASSPTSGELFF
few	NA	TRBV18	TRBJ1-1	TGTGCCAGCTCACCTAGCCGGACGGTGAACACTGAAGCTTTCTTT	CASSPSRTVNTEAFF
many	TRBD2	TRBV28	TRBJ2-5	TGTGGTATAGCGGGACGCCCCGATGAGACCCAGTACTTC	CGIAGRPDETQYF
many	NA	TRBV7-2	TRBJ2-1	TGTGCCAGCAGCTTAACACATAACTCCTACAATGAGCAGTTCTTC	CASSLTHNSYNEQFF
many	NA	TRBV5-4	TRBJ2-5	TGTGCCAGCAGCCCCCGGGACGGGGAAGAGACCCAGTACTTC	CASSPRDGEETQYF
many	NA	TRBV12-3/TRBV12-4	TRBJ1-1	TGTGCCAGCAGGGATACCGGGAAGAACACTGAAGCTTTCTTT	CASRDTGKNTEAFF
many	NA	TRBV21-1	TRBJ2-7	TGTGCCAGCACCTCTCAGGGGGTTCACTTC	CASTSQGVHF
many	TRBD2	TRBV2	TRBJ2-3	TGTGCCAGCAGTACTACCGGGACTAGCGGACTCACAGATACGCAGTATTTT	CASSTTGTSGLTDTQYF
NA	TRBD1	TRBV6-2/TRBV6-3	TRBJ1-5	TGTGCCAGCAGTGACACGGGACAGGGGCAGGATCAGCCCCAGCATTTT	CASSDTGQGQDQPQHF
many	NA	TRBV7-2	TRBJ2-1	TGTGCCAGCAGCTTACGGGAACGGGGCAATGAGCAGTTCTTC	CASSLRERGNEQFF
many	NA	TRBV19	TRBJ1-4	TGTGCCAGTAGTGCCCACATCTTAAAACTGTTTTTT	CASSAHILKLFF
many	TRBD2	TRBV10-3	TRBJ2-2	TGTGCCATCAGTGATCTAGCGGGAGGGCGTTTTGCCGGGGAGCTGTTTTTT	CAISDLAGGRFAGELFF